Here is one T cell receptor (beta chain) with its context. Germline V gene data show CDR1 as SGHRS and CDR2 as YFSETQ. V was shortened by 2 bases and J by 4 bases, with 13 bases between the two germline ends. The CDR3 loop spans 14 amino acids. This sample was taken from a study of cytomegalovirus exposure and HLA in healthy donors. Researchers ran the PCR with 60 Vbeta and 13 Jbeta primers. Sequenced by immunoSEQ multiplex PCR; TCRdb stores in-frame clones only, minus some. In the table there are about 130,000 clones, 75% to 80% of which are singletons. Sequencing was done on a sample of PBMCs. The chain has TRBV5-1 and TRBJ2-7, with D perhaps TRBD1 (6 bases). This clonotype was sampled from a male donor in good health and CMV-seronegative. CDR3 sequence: CASSFDVTGYEQYF. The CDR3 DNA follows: TGCGCCAGCAGCTTTGATGTAACAGGGTACGAGCAGTACTTC.